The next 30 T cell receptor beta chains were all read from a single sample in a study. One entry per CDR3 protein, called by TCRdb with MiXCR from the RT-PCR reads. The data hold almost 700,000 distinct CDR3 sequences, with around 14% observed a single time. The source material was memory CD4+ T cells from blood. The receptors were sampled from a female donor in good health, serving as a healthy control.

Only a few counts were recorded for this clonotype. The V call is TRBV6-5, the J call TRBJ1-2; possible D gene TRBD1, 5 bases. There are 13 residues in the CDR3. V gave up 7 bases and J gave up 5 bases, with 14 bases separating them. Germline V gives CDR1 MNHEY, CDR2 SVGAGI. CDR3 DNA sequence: TGTGCCAGCACCACCCCGGGGGGGTATGGCTACACCTTC. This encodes CASTTPGGYGYTF.

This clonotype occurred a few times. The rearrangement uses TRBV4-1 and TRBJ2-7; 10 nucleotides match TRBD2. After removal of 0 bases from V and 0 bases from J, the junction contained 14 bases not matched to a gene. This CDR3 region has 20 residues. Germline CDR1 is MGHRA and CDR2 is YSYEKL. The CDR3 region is CASSQDSLPSGGDSSYEQYF. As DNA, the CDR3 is TGCGCCAGCAGCCAAGATTCTCTTCCTAGCGGGGGAGACTCCTCCTACGAGCAGTACTTC.

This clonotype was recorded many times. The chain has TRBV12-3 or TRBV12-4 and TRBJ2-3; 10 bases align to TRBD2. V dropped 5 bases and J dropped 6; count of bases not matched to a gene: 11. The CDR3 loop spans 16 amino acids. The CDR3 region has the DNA TGTGCCAGCAGTCGGACTAGCGGCGGGGGGGAGGATACGCAGTATTTT. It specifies CASSRTSGGGEDTQYF.

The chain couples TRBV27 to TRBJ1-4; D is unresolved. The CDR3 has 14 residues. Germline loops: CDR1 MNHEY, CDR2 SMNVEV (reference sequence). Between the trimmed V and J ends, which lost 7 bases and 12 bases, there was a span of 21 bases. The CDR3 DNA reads TGTGCCAGCAACCTGAGGGTCGGGGATGGACAACTGTTTTTT. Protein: CASNLRVGDGQLFF.

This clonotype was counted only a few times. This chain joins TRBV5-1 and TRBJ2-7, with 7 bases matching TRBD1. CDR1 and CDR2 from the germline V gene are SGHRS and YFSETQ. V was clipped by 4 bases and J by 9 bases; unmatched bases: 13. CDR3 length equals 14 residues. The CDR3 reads CASSAGTADGVQYF. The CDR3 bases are TGCGCCAGCAGCGCCGGGACAGCGGACGGGGTGCAGTACTTC.

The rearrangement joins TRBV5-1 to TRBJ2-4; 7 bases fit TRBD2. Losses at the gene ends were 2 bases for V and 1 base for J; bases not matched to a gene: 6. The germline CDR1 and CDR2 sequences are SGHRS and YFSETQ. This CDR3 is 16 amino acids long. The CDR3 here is CASSFGGGDAKNIQYF. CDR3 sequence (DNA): TGCGCCAGCAGCTTCGGCGGGGGAGACGCCAAAAACATTCAGTACTTC.

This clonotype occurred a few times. CDR3 coding DNA: TGTGCCATCAGTGATGGGGGGAAAGGGTATGGCTACACCTTC. Protein: CAISDGGKGYGYTF. The chain links TRBV10-3 to TRBJ1-2, with D perhaps TRBD1 (5 bases). The germline V and J ends were trimmed by 3 bases and 5 bases, with 13 bases remaining between them. The germline CDR1 and CDR2 sequences are ENHRY and SYGVKD. The CDR3 covers 14 residues.

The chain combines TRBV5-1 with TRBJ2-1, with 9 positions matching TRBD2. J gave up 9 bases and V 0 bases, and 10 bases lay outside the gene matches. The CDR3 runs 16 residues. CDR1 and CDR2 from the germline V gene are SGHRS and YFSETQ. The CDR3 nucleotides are TGCGCCAGCAGCTTGGGGTTAGCGGGAGCAGTTACTGAGCAGTTCTTC. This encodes CASSLGLAGAVTEQFF.

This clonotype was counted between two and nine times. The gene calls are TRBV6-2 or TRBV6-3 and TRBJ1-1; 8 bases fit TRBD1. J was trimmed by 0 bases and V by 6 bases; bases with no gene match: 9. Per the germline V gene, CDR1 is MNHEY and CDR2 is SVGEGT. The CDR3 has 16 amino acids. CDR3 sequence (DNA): TGTGCCAGCAGACCCGGACAGGGAAACATGAACACTGAAGCTTTCTTT. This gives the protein CASRPGQGNMNTEAFF.

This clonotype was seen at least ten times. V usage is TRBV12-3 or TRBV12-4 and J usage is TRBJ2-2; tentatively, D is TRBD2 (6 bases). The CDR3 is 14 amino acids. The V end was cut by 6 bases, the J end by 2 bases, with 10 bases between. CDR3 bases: TGTGCCAGCAGGGTGGCGGGAAACACCGGGGAGCTGTTTTTT. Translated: CASRVAGNTGELFF.

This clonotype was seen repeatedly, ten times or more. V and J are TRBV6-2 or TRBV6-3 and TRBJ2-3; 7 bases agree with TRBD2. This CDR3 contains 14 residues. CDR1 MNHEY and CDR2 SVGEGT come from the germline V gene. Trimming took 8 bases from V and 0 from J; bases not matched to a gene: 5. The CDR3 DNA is TGTGCCAGCGACGGGACTACAAGCACAGATACGCAGTATTTT. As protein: CASDGTTSTDTQYF.

CDR3 in DNA: TGTGCCTGGAGTGTACGTGTTGTCCCCCCAGATACGCAGTATTTT. It encodes CAWSVRVVPPDTQYF. The chain couples TRBV30 to TRBJ2-3; D is unclear. This CDR3 contains 15 residues. CDR1 GTSNPN and CDR2 SVGIG come from the germline V gene (reference sequence). The V end was cut by 0 bases, the J end by 4 bases, with 14 bases between.

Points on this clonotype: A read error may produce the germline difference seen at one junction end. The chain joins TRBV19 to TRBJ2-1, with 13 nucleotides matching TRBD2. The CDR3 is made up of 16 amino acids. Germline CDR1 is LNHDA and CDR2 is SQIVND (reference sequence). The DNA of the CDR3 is TGTGCCAGTGCCTCAGGGTGGACTAGCGGGGGCAATCAGCAGTTCTTC. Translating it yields CASASGWTSGGNQQFF.

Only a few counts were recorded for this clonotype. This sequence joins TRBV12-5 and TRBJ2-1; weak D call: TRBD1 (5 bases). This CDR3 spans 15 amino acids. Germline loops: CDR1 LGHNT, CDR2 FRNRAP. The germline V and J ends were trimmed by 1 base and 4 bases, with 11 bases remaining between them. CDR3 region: CASGLDGHTYNEQFF. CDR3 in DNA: TGTGCTAGTGGTTTGGACGGACACACATACAATGAGCAGTTCTTC.

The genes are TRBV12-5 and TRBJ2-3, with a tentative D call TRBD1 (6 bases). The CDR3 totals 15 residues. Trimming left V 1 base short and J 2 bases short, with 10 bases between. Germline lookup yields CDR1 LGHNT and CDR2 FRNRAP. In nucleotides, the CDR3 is TGTGCTAGTGGTTTGGGGGCAGGGGTCACAGATACGCAGTATTTT. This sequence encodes CASGLGAGVTDTQYF.

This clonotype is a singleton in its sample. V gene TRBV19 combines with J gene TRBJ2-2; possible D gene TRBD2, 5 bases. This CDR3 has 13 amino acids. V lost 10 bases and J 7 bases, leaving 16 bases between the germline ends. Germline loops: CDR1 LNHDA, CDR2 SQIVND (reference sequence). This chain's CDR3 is CATTPGYGGELFF. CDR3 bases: TGTGCCACCACCCCGGGGTATGGCGGGGAGCTGTTTTTT.

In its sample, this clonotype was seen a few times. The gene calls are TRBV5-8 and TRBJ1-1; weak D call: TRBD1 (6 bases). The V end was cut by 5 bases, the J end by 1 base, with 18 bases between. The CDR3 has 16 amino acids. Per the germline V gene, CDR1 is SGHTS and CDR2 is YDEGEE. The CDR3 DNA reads TGTGCCAGCAGTTTATGGGGGCTTGGGGGGAACACTGAAGCTTTCTTT. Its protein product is CASSLWGLGGNTEAFF.

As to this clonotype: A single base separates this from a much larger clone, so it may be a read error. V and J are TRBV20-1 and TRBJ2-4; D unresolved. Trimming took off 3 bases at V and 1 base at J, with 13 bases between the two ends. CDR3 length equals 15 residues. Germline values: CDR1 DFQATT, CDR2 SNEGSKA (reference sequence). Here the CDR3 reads CSASLLRIAKNIQYF. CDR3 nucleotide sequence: TGCAGTGCTAGTTTGCTAAGAATCGCCAAAAACATTCAGTACTTC.

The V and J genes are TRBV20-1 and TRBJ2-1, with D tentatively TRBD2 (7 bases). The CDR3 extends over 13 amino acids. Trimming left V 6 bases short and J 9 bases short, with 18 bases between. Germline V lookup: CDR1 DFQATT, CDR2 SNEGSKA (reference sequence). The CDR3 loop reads CSARGGSVGEQFF. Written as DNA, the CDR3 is TGCAGTGCCAGGGGCGGGAGTGTTGGTGAGCAGTTCTTC.

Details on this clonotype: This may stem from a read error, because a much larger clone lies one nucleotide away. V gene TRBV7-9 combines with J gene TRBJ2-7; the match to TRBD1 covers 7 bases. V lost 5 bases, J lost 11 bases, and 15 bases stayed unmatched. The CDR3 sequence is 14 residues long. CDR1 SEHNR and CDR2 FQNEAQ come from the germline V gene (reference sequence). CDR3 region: CASSRGDRAEEKYF. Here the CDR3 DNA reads TGTGCCAGCAGCCGGGGAGACAGGGCGGAGGAGAAGTACTTC.

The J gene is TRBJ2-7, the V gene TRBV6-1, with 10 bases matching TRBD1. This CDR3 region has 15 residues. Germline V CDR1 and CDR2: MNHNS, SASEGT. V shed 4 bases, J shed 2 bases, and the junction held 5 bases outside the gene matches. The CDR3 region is CASSGGQGGAYEQYF. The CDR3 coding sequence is TGTGCCAGCAGTGGAGGACAGGGGGGAGCCTACGAGCAGTACTTC.

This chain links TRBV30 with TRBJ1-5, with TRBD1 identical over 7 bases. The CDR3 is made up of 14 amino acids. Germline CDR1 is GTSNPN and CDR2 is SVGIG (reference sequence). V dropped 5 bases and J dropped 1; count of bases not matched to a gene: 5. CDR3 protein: CAWRQGGSNQPQHF. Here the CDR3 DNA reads TGTGCCTGGCGACAGGGTGGGAGCAATCAGCCCCAGCATTTT.

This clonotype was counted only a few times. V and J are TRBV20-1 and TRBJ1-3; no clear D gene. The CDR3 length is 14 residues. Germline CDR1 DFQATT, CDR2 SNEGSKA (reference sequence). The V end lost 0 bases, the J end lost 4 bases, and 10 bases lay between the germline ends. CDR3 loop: CSAREVSGGNTIYF. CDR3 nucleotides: TGCAGTGCTAGAGAGGTCTCGGGGGGAAACACCATATATTTT.

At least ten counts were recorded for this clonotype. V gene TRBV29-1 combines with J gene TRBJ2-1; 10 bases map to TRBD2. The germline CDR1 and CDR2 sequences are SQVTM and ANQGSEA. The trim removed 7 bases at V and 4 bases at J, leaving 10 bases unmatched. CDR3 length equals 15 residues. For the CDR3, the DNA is TGCAGCGCCGGAAGTTCTAGCGGGGGTTACAATGAGCAGTTCTTC. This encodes CSAGSSSGGYNEQFF.

CDR3 coding DNA: TGTGCCAGTAGTTCTAAAGGGACAGGAGGGGCCGGGGAGCTGTTTTTT. Encoded protein: CASSSKGTGGAGELFF. The V and J genes are TRBV19 and TRBJ2-2; 8 bases are a match to TRBD1. V lost 5 bases, J lost 6 bases, and 11 bases stayed unmatched. This CDR3 region has 16 residues. Germline V gene sequence: CDR1 LNHDA, CDR2 SQIVND (reference sequence).

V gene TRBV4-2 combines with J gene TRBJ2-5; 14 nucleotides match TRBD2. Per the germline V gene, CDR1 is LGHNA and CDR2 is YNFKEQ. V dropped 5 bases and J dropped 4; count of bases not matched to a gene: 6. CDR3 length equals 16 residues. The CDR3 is CASSFATSGRAETQYF. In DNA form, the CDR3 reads TGTGCCAGCAGCTTTGCGACTAGCGGGAGGGCAGAGACCCAGTACTTC.

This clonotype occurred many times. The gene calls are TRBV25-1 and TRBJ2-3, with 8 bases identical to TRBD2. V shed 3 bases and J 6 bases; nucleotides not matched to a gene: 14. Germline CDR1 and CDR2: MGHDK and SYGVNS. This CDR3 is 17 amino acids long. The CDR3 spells CASSDPRLAGGIDTQYF. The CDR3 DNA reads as TGTGCCAGCAGTGACCCTCGACTCGCGGGAGGTATCGATACGCAGTATTTT.

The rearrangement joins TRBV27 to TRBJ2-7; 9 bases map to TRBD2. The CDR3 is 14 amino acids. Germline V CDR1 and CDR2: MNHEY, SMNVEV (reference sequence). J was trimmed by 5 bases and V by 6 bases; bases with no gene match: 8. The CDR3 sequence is CASRVSSGNHEQYF. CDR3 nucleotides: TGTGCCAGCAGAGTTTCTAGCGGGAACCACGAGCAGTACTTC.

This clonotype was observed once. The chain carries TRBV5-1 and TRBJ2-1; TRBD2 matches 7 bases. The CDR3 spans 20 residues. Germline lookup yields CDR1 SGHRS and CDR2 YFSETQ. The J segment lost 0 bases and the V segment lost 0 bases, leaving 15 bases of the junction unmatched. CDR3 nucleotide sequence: TGCGCCAGCAGCTTGGATTGGGGACTAATATCCTCGAGCTCCTACAATGAGCAGTTCTTC. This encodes CASSLDWGLISSSSYNEQFF.

CDR3 region: CASSSSGGANQPQHF. CDR3 in DNA: TGTGCCAGCAGCTCTAGCGGGGGGGCCAATCAGCCCCAGCATTTT. The V call is TRBV12-3 or TRBV12-4, the J call TRBJ1-5, with D possibly TRBD1 on 6 matching bases. V was clipped by 6 bases and J by 3 bases, with 15 bases between them. This CDR3 spans 15 amino acids.